These 24 T cell receptor beta chains were sequenced from one sample in a study of CD8 T cells in ankylosing spondylitis. The study, taken as a whole, reports: What seemed typical of ankylosing spondylitis blood was a TCR beta motif built from roughly eight highly homologous variants.

What these receptors recognize is not known. TCRdb itself ran the 5' RACE reads through MiXCR, one entry per CDR3 protein. The repertoire has some 330,000 distinct CDR3 sequences, 6.5% to 10% of them found once; the top ten carry roughly 15%. The sequencing input was blood, either unsorted or a sorted T cell fraction (not recorded which). These receptors came from a male donor with ankylosing spondylitis.

This clonotype was detected only a few times. The rearrangement joins TRBV7-3 to TRBJ2-3, with unresolved D. This CDR3 region has 14 residues. Germline CDR1 and CDR2: SGHTA and FQGTGA. V was trimmed by 2 bases and J by 3 bases, leaving 9 bases between them. CDR3 amino acids: CASSLGMGTDTQYF. In DNA, the CDR3 is TGTGCCAGCAGCTTAGGTATGGGGACAGATACGCAGTATTTT.

Only a few counts were recorded for this clonotype. The chain links TRBV3-1 to TRBJ2-1; D may be TRBD1 or TRBD2 (6 bases each). Germline V gene lookup returns CDR1 LGHDT and CDR2 YNNKEL (reference sequence). The ends were cut back, 3 bases at V and 8 bases at J, with 14 bases in the middle. This CDR3 is 14 amino acids long. This chain's CDR3 is CASSQGAGGDEQFF. CDR3 in DNA: TGTGCCAGCAGCCAGGGGGCCGGCGGGGATGAGCAGTTCTTC.

This clonotype was recorded at least ten times. This sequence joins TRBV29-1 and TRBJ2-1; perhaps TRBD1 as D (6 bases). Trimming cost V 0 bases and J 6 bases, with 15 bases left between them. This CDR3 is 15 amino acids long. CDR1 and CDR2 from the germline V gene are SQVTM and ANQGSEA. CDR3 coding DNA: TGCAGCGTTGAAGATCCACACAGGGTGTTCAATGAGCAGTTCTTC. Amino acid sequence: CSVEDPHRVFNEQFF.

This clonotype has more than one count but fewer than ten. The rearrangement uses TRBV10-3 and TRBJ2-7; D is possibly TRBD2 (6 bases). CDR1 and CDR2 from the germline V gene are ENHRY and SYGVKD. Trimming removed 3 bases from V and 4 bases from J, with 16 bases in between. The CDR3 has 15 residues. CDR3 coding DNA: TGTGCCATCAGTGACCAGGAGGGCCTTGGGTACGAGCAGTACTTC. Its translation is CAISDQEGLGYEQYF.

In its sample, this clonotype was seen a few times. The chain recombines TRBV5-1 with TRBJ2-7, with 8 bases lining up with TRBD1. CDR3 size: 13 residues. Per germline, CDR1 SGHRS and CDR2 YFSETQ. V was clipped by 4 bases and J by 6 bases; unmatched bases: 6. CDR3 loop: CASSAGQGGEQYF. CDR3 DNA sequence: TGCGCCAGCAGCGCCGGACAGGGTGGCGAGCAGTACTTC.

V gene TRBV12-3 or TRBV12-4 combines with J gene TRBJ2-7; D is undetermined. The germline V and J ends were trimmed by 2 bases and 2 bases, with 10 bases remaining between them. The CDR3 extends over 14 amino acids. The CDR3 here is CASSLFPQTYEQYF. The CDR3 nucleotides are TGTGCCAGCAGTTTATTTCCCCAAACCTACGAGCAGTACTTC.

This chain uses TRBV28 with TRBJ1-5, with D possibly matching TRBD1 (6 bases). This CDR3 spans 16 amino acids. The germline V gene has CDR1 MDHEN and CDR2 SYDVKM. V was trimmed by 3 bases and J by 6 bases, leaving 18 bases between them. CDR3 sequence (DNA): TGTGCCAGCAGTTTGCGGCCGGGGGGCCCCAGTCAGCCCCAGCATTTT. It is translated as CASSLRPGGPSQPQHF.

This clonotype was found many times. This chain uses TRBV24-1 with TRBJ2-3; D is perhaps TRBD1 (6 bases). The CDR3 is 13 amino acids. CDR1 is KGHDR, CDR2 SFDVKD, per germline. Trimming stripped 3 bases from V and 8 bases from J, with 11 bases between. CDR3 loop: CATSDTGSGTQYF. The CDR3, as DNA: TGTGCCACCAGTGATACAGGGAGTGGTACGCAGTATTTT.

The V call is TRBV11-3, the J call TRBJ2-5, with D uncertain. The CDR3 has 16 amino acids. Trimming stripped 1 base from V and 5 bases from J, with 17 bases between. The germline V gene has CDR1 SGHNT and CDR2 YENEEA. The CDR3 nucleotides read TGTGCCAGCAGCTTAGCCCTGGGGTTTTCTACGGAGACCCAGTACTTC. It yields the protein CASSLALGFSTETQYF.

This clonotype was counted only a few times. V usage is TRBV28 and J usage is TRBJ2-1, with 9 bases matching TRBD2. Per germline, CDR1 MDHEN and CDR2 SYDVKM. The length of the CDR3 is 19 residues. V shed 6 bases and J 0 bases; nucleotides not matched to a gene: 15. The CDR3 region has the DNA TGTGCCAGCAGCCTCCTGGGGGCGAGCGGGAGGCACTCCTACAATGAGCAGTTCTTC. Protein product: CASSLLGASGRHSYNEQFF.

The chain joins TRBV5-1 to TRBJ2-2; TRBD2 matches at 9 bases. Germline CDR1 SGHRS, CDR2 YFSETQ. The CDR3 consists of 16 residues. V lost 6 bases to trimming and J lost 7 bases; unmatched junction nucleotides: 13. The CDR3 loop reads CASTSTAGGIVGELFF. CDR3 DNA sequence: TGCGCCAGCACCTCAACGGCGGGAGGGATCGTCGGGGAGCTGTTTTTT.

A few counts support this clonotype. The J gene is TRBJ2-7, the V gene TRBV12-3 or TRBV12-4; D perhaps matches TRBD1 (5 bases). The germline V and J ends were trimmed by 5 bases and 5 bases, with 10 bases remaining between them. The CDR3 is made up of 12 amino acids. CDR3 amino acids: CASSPDSDEQYF. CDR3 nucleotide sequence: TGTGCCAGCAGTCCCGACAGTGACGAGCAGTACTTC.

There are a few counts of this clonotype. This chain links TRBV6-6 with TRBJ2-1; 7 nucleotides match TRBD1. The CDR3 is 13 residues long. J lost 10 bases, V lost 8 bases, and 11 bases had no gene match. The germline gives CDR1 MNHNY, CDR2 SVGAGI (reference sequence). The CDR3 DNA sequence: TGTGCCAGCTGCTCCCAGACAGGGAACGAGCAGTTCTTC. Its protein product is CASCSQTGNEQFF.

This clonotype was picked up many times. The CDR3: CASSLSAGGTSYNEQFF. The CDR3 region has the DNA TGCGCCAGCAGCTTGAGTGCAGGCGGGACATCCTACAATGAGCAGTTCTTC. The rearrangement joins TRBV5-1 to TRBJ2-1, with D perhaps given as TRBD1 or TRBD2 (6 bases each). This CDR3 contains 17 residues. Germline V gene sequence: CDR1 SGHRS, CDR2 YFSETQ. Trimming cost V 1 base and J 1 base, with 15 bases left between them.

This clonotype was found a few times. This chain joins TRBV21-1 and TRBJ2-7; TRBD2, as called in the table, went unchecked against the DNA. TRBV21-1 is shown as a pseudogene. The CDR3 is made up of 17 amino acids. Here the CDR3 DNA reads TGTGCCAGCAGCATCAAGAAAAGCGGGAGATACACCTACGAGCAGTACTTC. The encoded protein is CASSIKKSGRYTYEQYF.

This clonotype has a count of ten or more. The gene calls are TRBV20-1 and TRBJ2-3; no definite D call. CDR1 is DFQATT and CDR2 is SNEGSKA in the germline V gene (reference sequence). Between the trimmed V and J ends, which lost 6 bases and 2 bases, there was a span of 9 bases. This CDR3 has 12 residues. CDR3 amino acids: CSASPYTDTQYF. CDR3 DNA sequence: TGCAGTGCCAGCCCTTACACAGATACGCAGTATTTT.

This clonotype showed up many times. This chain links TRBV7-8 with TRBJ1-3, with a weak D call TRBD1 (5 bases). Germline CDR1 is SGHVS and CDR2 is FQNEAQ. The length of the CDR3 is 15 residues. V lost 6 bases to trimming and J lost 10 bases, with 22 bases between them. The CDR3 loop is CASREAEGLFRTIYF. As DNA, the CDR3 is TGTGCCAGCAGAGAAGCAGAGGGGCTATTCAGGACCATATATTTT.

This clonotype was observed a few times. The J gene is TRBJ2-1, the V gene TRBV5-1; D is possibly TRBD1 (6 bases). This CDR3 contains 12 residues. Germline V gene sequence: CDR1 SGHRS, CDR2 YFSETQ. The V and J ends lost 7 bases and 4 bases respectively, with 9 bases between them. The DNA of the CDR3 is TGCGCCAGCGGGGGCAGTTACAATGAGCAGTTCTTC. Encoded protein: CASGGSYNEQFF.

The genes are TRBV18 and TRBJ1-2; no firm D call. The V end lost 4 bases, the J end lost 8 bases, and 14 bases lay between the germline ends. In germline, CDR1 is KGHSH, CDR2 LQKENI. The CDR3 is made up of 13 amino acids. In DNA form, the CDR3 reads TGTGCCAGCTCACTTACAGCGGGCGGCGGCTACACCTTC. It encodes CASSLTAGGGYTF.

This clonotype has a handful of counts. This chain links TRBV7-2 with TRBJ2-7, with a weak D call TRBD2 (6 bases). CDR3 length: 15 residues. CDR1 is SGHTA and CDR2 is FQGNSA in the germline V gene. Deletions cut 0 bases from V and 2 bases from J, with 11 bases between. In DNA form, the CDR3 reads TGTGCCAGCAGCTTAGCCGGGACTGCACCCTACGAGCAGTACTTC. As protein: CASSLAGTAPYEQYF.

Notes on this clonotype: Being one base from a much bigger clone, this may be a read error. The conserved phenylalanine or tryptophan normally closing the CDR3 is absent here, so this likely arose from a read error. The J gene is TRBJ2-7, the V gene TRBV5-1, with TRBD1 matching over 7 bases. The CDR3 spans 15 residues. V dropped 4 bases and J dropped 2; count of bases not matched to a gene: 9. Germline loops: CDR1 SGHRS, CDR2 YFSETQ. As DNA, the CDR3 is TGCGCCAGCAGCCCTCAGCCGGGACAGCCCTACGAGCAGTACTCC. Translation: CASSPQPGQPYEQYS.

This clonotype appeared many times. The chain recombines TRBV29-1 with TRBJ2-1; TRBD2 aligns across 15 bases. Germline V gene lookup returns CDR1 SQVTM and CDR2 ANQGSEA. The ends lost 7 bases at V and 9 bases at J; junction bases unmatched: 7. The CDR3 has 14 amino acids. In DNA, the CDR3 is TGCAGCGCCGGGACTAGCGGGAGGTATAGTGAGCAGTTCTTC. Its translation is CSAGTSGRYSEQFF.

The chain links TRBV13 to TRBJ2-5, with 13 bases fitting TRBD2. Germline-derived CDR1 and CDR2 are PRHDT and FYEKMQ (reference sequence). Losses at the gene ends were 5 bases for V and 5 bases for J; bases not matched to a gene: 11. The CDR3 extends over 17 amino acids. The CDR3 coding sequence is TGTGCCAGCAGCGGAAGACTAGCGGGAGGCCTGGGGGAGACCCAGTACTTC. Its protein product is CASSGRLAGGLGETQYF. The whole variable domain, filled in from reference TRBV13 and TRBJ2-5, reads AAGVIQSPRHLIKEKRETATLKCYPIPRHDTVYWYQQGPGQDPQFLISFYEKMQSDKGSIPDRFSAQQFSDYHSELNMSSLELGDSALYFCASSGRLAGGLGETQYFGPGTRLLVL.

The chain links TRBV28 to TRBJ2-7; weak D call: TRBD2 (6 bases). The CDR3 covers 18 residues. Per the germline V gene, CDR1 is MDHEN and CDR2 is SYDVKM. V shed 3 bases and J shed 3 bases, with 24 bases lying between them. Written as DNA, the CDR3 is TGTGCCAGCAGTTTTCCTCATACGCGGGGCCTCTACCACTACGAGCAGTACTTC. Translating it yields CASSFPHTRGLYHYEQYF.